A selection of T cell receptor beta chains follows, all from one sample in a study. MiXCR, applied by TCRdb to the RT-PCR reads, yields one record per CDR3 protein. The data contain hundreds of thousands of distinct CDR3 sequences, 14% of them singletons. Sequences were obtained from memory CD4+ T cells from blood. These receptors all stem from a female donor in good health, serving as a healthy control. CDR3s include the opening cysteine and the closing phenylalanine or tryptophan. Fields, in order: D gene, J gene, V gene, clone size, CDR3 DNA, CDR3 protein. The D gene is left open where the match is weak. Size values are once, few and many counts, or a class for expanded clones, and some rows have none.

d_call: -; j_call: TRBJ2-7; v_call: TRBV20-1; clone_size: few; cdr3_nt: TGCAGACTTACCGGGCCCAGATACGAGCAGTACTTC; cdr3_aa: CRLTGPRYEQYF
d_call: TRBD2; j_call: TRBJ2-7; v_call: TRBV3-1; clone_size: -; cdr3_nt: TGTGCCAGCAGCCGTCGGGGGGCCTACGAGCAGTACTTC; cdr3_aa: CASSRRGAYEQYF
d_call: -; j_call: TRBJ1-1; v_call: TRBV14; clone_size: -; cdr3_nt: TGTGCCAGCAGCGAAGTTACAGGGTCTACTGAAGCTTTCTTT; cdr3_aa: CASSEVTGSTEAFF
d_call: -; j_call: TRBJ2-7; v_call: TRBV7-3; clone_size: -; cdr3_nt: TGTGCCAGCGGTCCTGGTAGCTCCTACGAGCAGTACTTC; cdr3_aa: CASGPGSSYEQYF
d_call: TRBD2; j_call: TRBJ2-3; v_call: TRBV9; clone_size: few; cdr3_nt: TGTGCCAGCAGCGTAGGGGGTCTAGCGGGAGTTGATACGCAGTATTTT; cdr3_aa: CASSVGGLAGVDTQYF
d_call: TRBD1; j_call: TRBJ2-5; v_call: TRBV7-9; clone_size: many; cdr3_nt: TGTGCCAGCAGCCCCGGACAGGGAACGCAAGAGACCCAGTACTTC; cdr3_aa: CASSPGQGTQETQYF
d_call: TRBD2; j_call: TRBJ2-3; v_call: TRBV27; clone_size: few; cdr3_nt: TGTGCCAGCAGTCCCCATATCAGCGGGAGGGCTAGCACAGATACGCAGTATTTT; cdr3_aa: CASSPHISGRASTDTQYF
d_call: -; j_call: TRBJ1-2; v_call: TRBV11-1; clone_size: -; cdr3_nt: TGTGCCAGCAGTAAATACAGCTCCTCTAACTATGGCTACACCTTC; cdr3_aa: CASSKYSSSNYGYTF
d_call: -; j_call: TRBJ2-2; v_call: TRBV15; clone_size: few; cdr3_nt: TGTGCCACCAGCAGACAAGCGAACACCGGGGAGCTGTTTTTT; cdr3_aa: CATSRQANTGELFF
d_call: TRBD2; j_call: TRBJ2-3; v_call: TRBV3-1; clone_size: few; cdr3_nt: TGTGCCAGCAGCCAGACTAGCGTTCGGCAGTATTTT; cdr3_aa: CASSQTSVRQYF
d_call: TRBD2; j_call: TRBJ2-3; v_call: TRBV4-2; clone_size: -; cdr3_nt: TGTGCCAGCAGCCAAGGGGGGCGGGGGGCAGATACGCAGTATTTT; cdr3_aa: CASSQGGRGADTQYF
d_call: -; j_call: TRBJ2-2; v_call: TRBV20-1; clone_size: -; cdr3_nt: TGCAGTGCTAGTAGGCGGCAAAGGGGTACCGGGGAGCTGTTTTTT; cdr3_aa: CSASRRQRGTGELFF